This T cell receptor beta chain was captured in a study of Graves' ophthalmopathy and Graves' hyperthyroidism. The PBMC fraction was derived from about 9.2 ml of fresh peripheral blood. Ten or more counts support this clonotype. Germline CDR1 is SGHRS and CDR2 is YFSETQ. This CDR3 has 15 residues. V was clipped by 6 bases and J by 1 base, with 16 bases between them. RNA transcripts were the template, and TCR beta CDR3 regions were amplified from them. Investigators did first-round RT-PCR with HTBI primers, then second-round multiplex PCR. TCRdb processed the multiplex PCR reads anew with MiXCR; each CDR3 protein has one entry. Among a few hundred thousand distinct CDR3 sequences listed, roughly 15% were seen once.

The TCR sequence derives from an adult woman with stable Graves' hyperthyroidism. The material sequenced was peripheral blood. The chain recombines TRBV5-1 with TRBJ2-5; tentatively, D is TRBD1 or TRBD2 (6 bases each). The chain's CDR3 is CASTLGGGIQETQYF. The CDR3 DNA reads TGCGCCAGCACCCTGGGGGGCGGAATCCAAGAGACCCAGTACTTC.